This TCR beta chain was profiled in a study of memory B cells and T cells in multiple sclerosis. V shed 5 bases and J shed 7 bases, with 11 bases lying between them. Germline assignment: CDR1 GTSNPN and CDR2 SVGIG (reference sequence). The CDR3 runs to 12 residues. After stimulus-free culture, autoproliferating CFSE-dim and non-proliferating CFSE-high T cells were sequenced separately. Replicate wells were pooled after six to eight days of stimulus-free culture of approximately 5x10^7 CFSE-labeled PBMCs. Worth noting for this clone: Its antigen remains unknown.

The study, taken as a whole, reports: Shared clonotype counts depended on differing compartment clone-set sizes and were normalized.

The data were produced by immunoSEQ multiplex PCR, yet TCRdb's version contains in-frame clones alone and is incomplete. The table records some 48,000 clones, roughly 87% of them present only once. The chain recombines TRBV30 with TRBJ1-4, with a weak D call TRBD1 (6 bases). The TCR was taken from a human donor with multiple sclerosis. The sample was PBMCs from blood kept in culture. In DNA, the CDR3 is TGTGCCTGGCAGGGGAGGATTGAAAAACTGTTTTTT. As protein: CAWQGRIEKLFF.